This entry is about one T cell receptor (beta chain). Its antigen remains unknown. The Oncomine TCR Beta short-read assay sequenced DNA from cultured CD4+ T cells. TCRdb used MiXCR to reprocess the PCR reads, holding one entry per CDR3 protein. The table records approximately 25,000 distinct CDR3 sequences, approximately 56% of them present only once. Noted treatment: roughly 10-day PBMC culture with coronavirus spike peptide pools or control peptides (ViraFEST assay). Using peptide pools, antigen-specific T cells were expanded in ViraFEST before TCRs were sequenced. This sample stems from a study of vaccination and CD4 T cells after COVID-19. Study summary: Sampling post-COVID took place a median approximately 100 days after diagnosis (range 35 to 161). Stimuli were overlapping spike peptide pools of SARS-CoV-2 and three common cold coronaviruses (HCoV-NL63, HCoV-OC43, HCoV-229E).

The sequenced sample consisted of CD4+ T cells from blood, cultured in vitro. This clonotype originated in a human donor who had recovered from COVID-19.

CDR3 loop: CASRPQEAQNQPQHF. In DNA, the CDR3 is TGTGCCAGCAGACCCCAAGAGGCACAGAATCAGCCCCAGCATTTT. The chain couples TRBV12-3 or TRBV12-4 to TRBJ1-5; D is unresolved. This CDR3 has 15 amino acids. The V end lost 6 bases, the J end lost 4 bases, and 16 bases lay between the germline ends.